This T cell receptor (beta chain) originates from a study of cytomegalovirus exposure and HLA in healthy donors. The PCR contained 60 Vbeta and 13 Jbeta primers. Sequencing was performed with immunoSEQ multiplex PCR; in TCRdb, only in-frame clones are kept and a portion is missing. The sample records fewer than 120,000 clones, about three quarters being singletons. V shed 4 bases, J shed 7 bases, and the junction held 7 bases outside the gene matches. The CDR3 length is 13 residues. The germline CDR1 and CDR2 sequences are SGHRS and YFSETQ. This TCR was recovered from a woman in her sixties or seventies in good health and CMV-seropositive. The sample consisted of PBMCs. The chain combines TRBV5-1 with TRBJ1-2; TRBD1 agrees at 7 bases. The CDR3 protein is CASSPVGQSGYTF. The CDR3 DNA reads as TGCGCCAGCAGCCCAGTGGGACAGTCTGGCTACACCTTC.